This TCR beta chain was retrieved from a study of blood T cells in healthy people across ages. Primed by a sample-barcoded 5' primer and a J-beta primer mix, a second PCR proceeded for about 6 to 12 cycles. TCRdb re-called the 5' RACE reads with MiXCR, one entry per CDR3 protein. The repertoire holds about 720,000 distinct CDR3 sequences, with just under 25% as singletons. A further study also used this sample, focusing on T cells of mothers and their children. That investigation notes: Thymic selection shapes TCR recombination output similarly in related and unrelated pairs.

The sequenced sample was blood. The source of this sequence is a boy younger than 18 in good health.

The CDR3 DNA reads TGTGCCAGCAGCGGCCTCAAGGGCAGCTCCTACGAGCAGTACTTC. As protein: CASSGLKGSSYEQYF. The V call is TRBV5-6, the J call TRBJ2-7; D remains unclear. The CDR3 consists of 15 residues. The ends were cut back, 4 bases at V and 0 bases at J, with 14 bases in the middle. Germline lookup yields CDR1 SGHDT and CDR2 YYEEEE.